The sequence of this T cell receptor beta chain was determined in a study of shared clonotypes between healthy human individuals. The unsorted samples had some 90 million PBMCs used for genomic DNA. Replicate PCRs for unsorted PBMC used 300 ng DNA (around 30,000 T cell genomes). The unsorted PBMC sample used ten immunoSEQ deep assay plates. The protocol was immunoSEQ multiplex PCR, while the TCRdb copy is restricted to in-frame clones and leaves out a portion. The table lists about 450,000 clones, about 85% of them singletons. The sequence was collected from a woman between 40 and 50 years old in good health. Some clones in this sample may be carry-over from other donors' samples. Source material: PBMCs.

CDR3 sequence (DNA): TGTGCCAGTAGTCCTGTTAGCGGGAGTCGAGAGACCCAGTACTTC. This codes for CASSPVSGSRETQYF. The V gene is TRBV19, the J gene TRBJ2-5, with 9 bases that match TRBD2. The length of the CDR3 is 15 residues. V lost 5 bases, J lost 4 bases, and 8 bases stayed unmatched. Germline CDR1 LNHDA, CDR2 SQIVND (reference sequence).